This record concerns one TCR beta chain sequence. This record comes from a study of T cell responses to AZD1222 COVID-19 vaccine. The CDR3 covers 16 residues. Germline V gene sequence: CDR1 MDHEN, CDR2 SYDVKM. The trim removed 1 base at V and 6 bases at J, leaving 9 bases unmatched. Assay: immunoSEQ multiplex PCR; the TCRdb copy retains only in-frame clones and omits some. The top ten hold more than 13% of the sample, which has roughly 56,000 clones, 80% to 90% seen once. The sequenced sample was peripheral blood, obtained on day 0 of AZD1222 vaccination. The chain uses TRBV28 and TRBJ2-5; 9 nucleotides match TRBD2. The sequence was obtained from an adult in good health. DNA of the CDR3: TGTGCCAGCAGTTTATTCGGGGCGGGGGGGCGAAAGACCCAGTACTTC. This translates into CASSLFGAGGRKTQYF.